These 15 T cell receptor beta chains came from one sample sequenced in a study of OX40 agonist ivuxolimab in advanced cancers. Assay used: immunoSEQ multiplex PCR; TCRdb lists only in-frame clones, some missing. The data contain approximately 76,000 clones, 90% to 95% of them singletons. Sequences were derived from CD4+ or CD8+ T cells sorted from blood, sampled in a trial of the OX40 agonist ivuxolimab. Source of these receptors: an adult with an advanced solid tumor such as melanoma, head and neck, liver or kidney cancer.

The genes are TRBV27 and TRBJ2-2; 8 nucleotides match TRBD2. V shed 8 bases, J shed 4 bases, and the junction held 12 bases outside the gene matches. Per germline, CDR1 MNHEY and CDR2 SMNVEV (reference sequence). The CDR3 loop spans 16 amino acids. CDR3 sequence: CASSQGLAGPTGELFF. The CDR3 DNA is TGTGCCAGCTCACAGGGCCTAGCGGGTCCCACCGGGGAGCTGTTTTTT.

V and J are TRBV27 and TRBJ2-7; D call uncertain. There are 13 residues in the CDR3. The germline V gene has CDR1 MNHEY and CDR2 SMNVEV (reference sequence). The V and J ends lost 5 bases and 5 bases respectively, with 13 bases between them. The CDR3 nucleotides read TGTGCCAGCAGTCCCCTAAGCCCACACGAGCAGTACTTC. It specifies CASSPLSPHEQYF.

This clone turned up a few times. This rearrangement joins TRBV19 to TRBJ2-7; TRBD2 matches at 7 bases. The CDR3 length is 11 residues. V gave up 3 bases and J gave up 10 bases; unmatched junction bases: 3. Germline CDR1 LNHDA, CDR2 SQIVND (reference sequence). The CDR3 sequence: CASSMGGTQYF. CDR3 DNA: TGTGCCAGTAGTATGGGGGGGACTCAGTACTTC.

This chain uses TRBV7-9 with TRBJ1-2; no definite D call. Germline values: CDR1 SEHNR, CDR2 FQNEAQ (reference sequence). The CDR3 is made up of 15 amino acids. V lost 0 bases and J lost 1, with 9 bases in between. The CDR3, as DNA: TGTGCCAGCAGCTTAGCTGTGCGGATTAACTATGGCTACACCTTC. This encodes CASSLAVRINYGYTF.

This chain's CDR3 is CASSSVGYEQYF. DNA for the CDR3: TGTGCCAGCAGCTCCGTTGGCTACGAGCAGTACTTC. The V call is TRBV7-9, the J call TRBJ2-7; unclear D gene. V lost 4 bases and J 3 bases, leaving 7 bases between the germline ends. The CDR3 is 12 amino acids. Per germline, CDR1 SEHNR and CDR2 FQNEAQ (reference sequence).

This chain uses TRBV7-9 with TRBJ1-3, with D unresolved. V shed 5 bases and J shed 10 bases, with 12 bases lying between them. CDR3 length equals 12 residues. Germline loops: CDR1 SEHNR, CDR2 FQNEAQ (reference sequence). CDR3 loop: CASSPRLATIYF. CDR3 nucleotides: TGTGCCAGCAGCCCACGCCTTGCGACCATATATTTT.

The rearrangement joins TRBV12-5 to TRBJ2-3; 11 bases fit TRBD2. Germline values: CDR1 LGHNT, CDR2 FRNRAP. The CDR3 extends over 20 amino acids. The junction had 18 bases not matched to a gene; V was cut back by 5 bases and J by 2 bases. The CDR3 spells CASGLKSSHSSGGNTDTQYF. Here the CDR3 DNA reads TGTGCTAGTGGTCTCAAATCAAGTCACTCTAGCGGGGGGAACACAGATACGCAGTATTTT.

The gene calls are TRBV6-5 and TRBJ1-1; TRBD1 might be the D (6 bases). This CDR3 spans 12 amino acids. Per the germline V gene, CDR1 is MNHEY and CDR2 is SVGAGI. V was pared by 4 bases and J by 6 bases, with 9 bases between. The CDR3 DNA follows: TGTGCCAGCAGTTGGGGGGGCGCTGAAGCTTTCTTT. It codes for CASSWGGAEAFF.

The chain uses TRBV11-2 and TRBJ2-5; weak D call: TRBD1 (7 bases). CDR1 is SGHAT, CDR2 FQNNGV, per germline. The CDR3 has 14 amino acids. V lost 1 base and J 5 bases, leaving 11 bases between the germline ends. This CDR3 reads CASSLGPGGETQYF. CDR3 DNA: TGTGCCAGCAGCTTAGGTCCAGGGGGGGAGACCCAGTACTTC.

This clone was recorded once. The chain joins TRBV7-2 to TRBJ2-2; D is ambiguous. The CDR3 loop spans 11 amino acids. Germline assignment: CDR1 SGHTA and CDR2 FQGNSA. The V and J ends lost 6 bases and 7 bases respectively, with 6 bases between them. The CDR3 spells CASSLFGELFF. CDR3 coding DNA: TGTGCCAGCAGTCTCTTCGGGGAGCTGTTTTTT.

V and J are TRBV7-9 and TRBJ2-7; TRBD2 matches 8 bases. Germline CDR1 and CDR2: SEHNR and FQNEAQ (reference sequence). The CDR3 contains 15 residues. The junction had 3 bases not matched to a gene; V was cut back by 2 bases and J by 0 bases. In DNA form, the CDR3 reads TGTGCCAGCAGCTTAATAGCGGGACCCTCCTACGAGCAGTACTTC. It is translated as CASSLIAGPSYEQYF.

V usage is TRBV7-9 and J usage is TRBJ1-2; D unresolved. V gave up 1 base and J gave up 6 bases, with 6 bases separating them. From germline, CDR1 is SEHNR and CDR2 FQNEAQ (reference sequence). The CDR3 extends over 12 amino acids. The CDR3 DNA reads TGTGCCAGCAGCTTAGACGGAGATGGCTACACCTTC. It translates to CASSLDGDGYTF.

This clone is medium-sized (0.01 to 0.1%) by share. The sample contains more than one DNA sequence encoding this CDR3. The chain joins TRBV6-5 to TRBJ2-7; possibly TRBD1 for D (6 bases). The CDR3 spans 13 residues. V lost 0 bases and J lost 4, with 7 bases in between. The germline V gene encodes CDR1 MNHEY and CDR2 SVGAGI. CDR3 protein: CASSYSQGYEQYF. Written as DNA, the CDR3 is TGTGCCAGCAGTTACTCACAGGGTTACGAGCAGTACTTC.

J is TRBJ2-5 and V is TRBV7-2; 13 bases map to TRBD2. The J call is in doubt because the DNA end fits TRBJ2-7 better. This CDR3 contains 14 residues. Germline assignment: CDR1 SGHTA and CDR2 FQGNSA. The CDR3 reads CASSSGTSGDEQYF. CDR3 sequence (DNA): TGTGCCAGCAGTTCCGGGACTAGCGGGGACGAGCAGTACTTC.

This rearrangement joins TRBV12-2 to TRBJ2-1; the table assigns TRBD2, which was not confirmed against the DNA. TRBV12-2 is termed a pseudogene. The CDR3 is 16 amino acids. DNA of the CDR3: TGTGCAAGTCGCCCACGGCCGGAGAGCTCCTACAATGAGCAGTTCTTC. It encodes CASRPRPESSYNEQFF.